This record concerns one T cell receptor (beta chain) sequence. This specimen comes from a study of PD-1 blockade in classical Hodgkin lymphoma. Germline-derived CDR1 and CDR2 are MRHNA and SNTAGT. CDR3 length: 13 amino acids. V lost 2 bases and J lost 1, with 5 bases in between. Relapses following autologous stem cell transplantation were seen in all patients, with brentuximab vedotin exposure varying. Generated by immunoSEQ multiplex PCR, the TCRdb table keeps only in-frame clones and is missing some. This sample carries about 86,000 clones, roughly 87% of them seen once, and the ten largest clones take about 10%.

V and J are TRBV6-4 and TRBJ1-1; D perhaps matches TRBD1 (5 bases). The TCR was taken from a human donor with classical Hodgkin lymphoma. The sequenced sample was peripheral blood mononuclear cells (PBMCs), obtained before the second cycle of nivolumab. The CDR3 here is CASSDGGNTEAFF. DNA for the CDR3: TGTGCCAGCAGTGACGGGGGGAACACTGAAGCTTTCTTT.